The present T cell receptor beta chain was sequenced within a study of T cell responses to AZD1222 COVID-19 vaccine. About the research overall: Second-dose timings of about 4 or about 12 weeks were pooled.

In the case of this clone: Its antigen is not identified.

Overall study results and limits: Repertoire sampling occurred only after the peak T cell response. Clonal diversity was possibly underestimated, and white British individuals and females predominated among donors. At 160-218 and 743-854, vaccine-associated CD4 TCRs were dominant, and they spanned spike.

Sequencing used immunoSEQ multiplex PCR; TCRdb keeps in-frame clones, though not all of them. The sample includes roughly 150,000 clones, 92% seen only once; the top ten take roughly 1.6%. The V gene's germline CDR1 is SEHNR and CDR2 FQNEAQ (reference sequence). Trimming took off 5 bases at V and 7 bases at J, with 14 bases between the two ends. The CDR3 consists of 13 residues. The sequencing used peripheral blood, collected on day 0 of AZD1222 vaccination. This chain uses TRBV7-9 with TRBJ1-1; no definite D call. This receptor was taken from an adult in good health. The CDR3 loop reads CASSPFSSGEAFF. The CDR3 DNA sequence: TGTGCCAGCAGCCCATTCTCCTCTGGTGAAGCTTTCTTT. The full variable domain, rest sourced from reference TRBV7-9 and TRBJ1-1, is DTGVSQNPRHKITKRGQNVTFRCDPISEHNRLYWYRQTLGQGPEFLTYFQNEAQLEKSRLLSDRFSAERPKGSFSTLEIQRTEQGDSAMYLCASSPFSSGEAFFGQGTRLTVV.